A selection of T cell receptor beta chains follows, all from one sample in a study of radiotherapy plus CTLA-4 blockade in lung cancer. This table comes from immunoSEQ multiplex PCR, and its TCRdb copy is limited to in-frame clones, with some not included. The sample records 95,000 to 150,000 clones, 85% to 90% being singletons. Sequenced here: peripheral blood, sampled from a patient treated with radiotherapy plus ipilimumab. The receptors here all came from a human donor with non-small cell lung cancer that progressed on radiotherapy plus ipilimumab. Both conserved end residues are part of each CDR3. A D gene is named only where the DNA matches it firmly. Size tells how often a clone was seen (once, few, many) or the class of an expanded clone, and some rows leave it out.

CDR3 protein | CDR3 DNA | clone size | J gene | V gene | D gene
CASRGGGGYTF | TGTGCCAGCAGGGGGGGAGGTGGCTACACCTTC | . | TRBJ1-2 | TRBV6-5 | .
CASSLASSYEQYF | TGTGCCAGCAGCTTGGCTAGTTCCTACGAGCAGTACTTC | . | TRBJ2-7 | TRBV5-4 | .
CSALGVGSRFF | TGCAGTGCCCTAGGGGTTGGTAGTAGGTTCTTC | . | TRBJ2-1 | TRBV20-1 | .
CASSMGRNYEQYF | TGCGCCAGCAGCATGGGACGGAACTACGAGCAGTACTTC | once | TRBJ2-7 | TRBV5-1 | .
CASSFGFVGAYADTQYF | TGTGCCAGCAGCTTTGGTTTTGTGGGAGCGTACGCAGATACGCAGTATTTT | . | TRBJ2-3 | TRBV5-8 | .
CASSELRGVGELFF | TGTGCCAGCAGTGAGCTACGGGGGGTCGGGGAGCTGTTTTTT | few | TRBJ2-2 | TRBV6-1 | TRBD2
CASSSSGIGSNEQFF | TGCGCCAGCAGCTCGAGCGGGATCGGTAGCAATGAGCAGTTCTTC | . | TRBJ2-1 | TRBV5-1 | TRBD2
CASSPGLAGVSYNEQFF | TGTGCCAGCAGCCCAGGACTAGCGGGAGTCTCCTACAATGAGCAGTTCTTC | . | TRBJ2-1 | TRBV27 | TRBD2
CASSPGQPVEQFF | TGCGCCAGCAGCCCGGGACAACCCGTGGAGCAGTTCTTC | . | TRBJ2-1 | TRBV5-1 | .
CAISETITPAEAFF | TGTGCCATCAGTGAGACTATTACCCCCGCCGAAGCTTTCTTT | . | TRBJ1-1 | TRBV10-3 | .
CASSSPAVETQYF | TGTGCCAGCAGCTCTCCAGCTGTAGAGACCCAGTACTTC | . | TRBJ2-5 | TRBV7-3 | .
CASSFQPYNSPLHF | TGTGCCAGCAGTTTTCAGCCCTATAATTCACCCCTCCACTTT | . | TRBJ1-6 | TRBV27 | .
CASRLDRAYNEQFF | TGCGCCAGCAGGTTGGACAGAGCCTACAATGAGCAGTTCTTC | . | TRBJ2-1 | TRBV5-1 | .
CASKRRGGTVNTGELFF | TGTGCCAGCAAGCGTAGGGGTGGGACAGTGAACACCGGGGAGCTGTTTTTT | . | TRBJ2-2 | TRBV27 | TRBD1
CASSLTTAGNTIYF | TGTGCCAGCAGCTTAACGACTGCCGGAAACACCATATATTTT | once | TRBJ1-3 | TRBV9 | .
CASSKTGIVQFF | TGTGCCAGCAGTAAAACAGGGATTGTGCAGTTCTTC | few | TRBJ2-1 | TRBV6-6 | .
CSADSRGDHHGYTF | TGCAGCGCCGACAGCAGGGGGGATCACCATGGCTACACCTTC | . | TRBJ1-2 | TRBV29-1 | TRBD1
CASSEDWGDQPQHF | TGTGCCAGCAGTGAAGACTGGGGGGATCAGCCCCAGCATTTT | . | TRBJ1-5 | TRBV6-1 | .
CASGLKPQETQYF | TGTGCTAGTGGTTTGAAACCCCAAGAGACCCAGTACTTC | . | TRBJ2-5 | TRBV12-5 | .
CASSFGSLQETQYF | TGTGCCAGCAGCTTTGGTTCCCTCCAAGAGACCCAGTACTTC | . | TRBJ2-5 | TRBV5-6 | .
CASGLGKRSDTQYF | TGTGCCAGCGGTCTGGGCAAACGGTCCGATACGCAGTATTTT | . | TRBJ2-3 | TRBV6-1 | .
CASSSSVGGVEQYF | TGTGCCAGCAGCTCCTCTGTTGGAGGCGTGGAGCAGTACTTC | once | TRBJ2-7 | TRBV7-3 | .
CASSLVTREQYF | TGTGCCAGCAGCTTAGTTACCCGCGAGCAGTACTTC | . | TRBJ2-7 | TRBV7-2 | .
CASSRLTGGLGNQPQHF | TGTGCCAGCAGCCGTTTAACAGGGGGCCTCGGCAATCAGCCCCAGCATTTT | . | TRBJ1-5 | TRBV7-2 | TRBD1
CASSLARFGLAGYEQYF | TGTGCCAGCAGCTTAGCGAGGTTCGGGCTAGCGGGCTACGAGCAGTACTTC | . | TRBJ2-7 | TRBV7-8 | TRBD2
CASSEAASGFYNEQFF | TGTGCCAGCAGTGAAGCGGCTAGCGGGTTCTACAATGAGCAGTTCTTC | . | TRBJ2-1 | TRBV2 | TRBD2
CASSELVLNGYTF | TGTGCCAGCAGTGAATTGGTGTTGAATGGCTACACCTTC | . | TRBJ1-2 | TRBV6-1 | .
CASSLGRGSGRSRVNEQFF | TGTGCCAGCAGCTTAGGCCGGGGTAGCGGGAGGAGCAGGGTCAATGAGCAGTTCTTC | . | TRBJ2-1 | TRBV7-8 | TRBD2
CASSYTRGTNQPQHF | TGTGCCAGCAGTTACACACGAGGGACCAATCAGCCCCAGCATTTT | . | TRBJ1-5 | TRBV6-6 | .
CASASGGRAGVTGELFF | TGTGCCAGTGCCTCCGGCGGGAGGGCCGGGGTCACCGGGGAGCTGTTTTTT | . | TRBJ2-2 | TRBV19 | TRBD2
CASSLTAFSYNEQFF | TGTGCCAGCAGCTTAACGGCCTTCTCCTACAATGAGCAGTTCTTC | . | TRBJ2-1 | TRBV7-3 | .
CASSEYWGTSTDTQYF | TGTGCCAGCAGTGAATACTGGGGGACTAGCACAGATACGCAGTATTTT | . | TRBJ2-3 | TRBV2 | .
CASRGRQGFYEQYF | TGTGCCAGCAGGGGTAGGCAGGGGTTCTACGAGCAGTACTTC | . | TRBJ2-7 | TRBV6-6 | .
CASSPRTSQETQYF | TGTGCCAGCAGCCCCCGAACATCACAAGAGACCCAGTACTTC | . | TRBJ2-5 | TRBV9 | .
CASSYQAGGPSYEQYF | TGCGCCAGCAGCTACCAAGCAGGGGGCCCCTCCTACGAGCAGTACTTC | once | TRBJ2-7 | TRBV5-1 | TRBD1
CASSDSPGQVETQYF | TGTGCCAGCAGTGACTCGCCGGGGCAGGTGGAGACCCAGTACTTC | . | TRBJ2-5 | TRBV6-4 | .
CASSPGGSGANVLTF | TGCGCCAGCAGCCCGGGGGGGTCTGGGGCCAACGTCCTGACTTTC | . | TRBJ2-6 | TRBV5-1 | TRBD2
CATSRDKGQGFFWEQFF | TGTGCCACCAGCAGAGATAAGGGGCAGGGGTTTTTTTGGGAGCAGTTCTTC | . | TRBJ2-1 | TRBV15 | .
CASSLAPVAGVETQYF | TGCGCCAGCAGCTTGGCCCCCGTAGCGGGAGTAGAGACCCAGTACTTC | once | TRBJ2-5 | TRBV5-1 | TRBD2
CASSYGARQETQYF | TGTGCCAGCAGTTATGGGGCGCGGCAAGAGACCCAGTACTTC | . | TRBJ2-5 | TRBV6-6 | .
CASSPPGWYNTGELFF | TGTGCCAGCAGCCCCCCGGGCTGGTATAACACCGGGGAGCTGTTTTTT | . | TRBJ2-2 | TRBV14 | .